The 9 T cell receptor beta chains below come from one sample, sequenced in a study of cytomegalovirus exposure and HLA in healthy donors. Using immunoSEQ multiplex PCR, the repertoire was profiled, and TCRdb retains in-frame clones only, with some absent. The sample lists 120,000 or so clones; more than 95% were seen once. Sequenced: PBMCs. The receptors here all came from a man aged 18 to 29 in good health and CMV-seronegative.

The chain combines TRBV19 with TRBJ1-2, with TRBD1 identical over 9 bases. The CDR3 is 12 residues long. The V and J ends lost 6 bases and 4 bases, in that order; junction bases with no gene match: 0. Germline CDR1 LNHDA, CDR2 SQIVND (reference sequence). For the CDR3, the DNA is TGTGCCAGTAGGGACAGGGGCTATGGCTACACCTTC. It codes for CASRDRGYGYTF.

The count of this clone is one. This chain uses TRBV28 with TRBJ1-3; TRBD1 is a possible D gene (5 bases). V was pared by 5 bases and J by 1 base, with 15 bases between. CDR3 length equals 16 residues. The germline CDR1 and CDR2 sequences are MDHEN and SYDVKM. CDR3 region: CASSGGPGLSGNTIYF. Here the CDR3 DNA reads TGTGCCAGCAGTGGGGGACCGGGACTTTCTGGAAACACCATATATTTT.

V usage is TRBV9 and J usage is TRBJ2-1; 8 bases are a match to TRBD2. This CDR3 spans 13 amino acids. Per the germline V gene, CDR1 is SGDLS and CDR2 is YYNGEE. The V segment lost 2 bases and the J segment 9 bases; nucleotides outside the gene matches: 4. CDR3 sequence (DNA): TGTGCCAGCAGCGTCGGCGCGGGAGGTGAGCAGTTCTTC. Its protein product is CASSVGAGGEQFF.

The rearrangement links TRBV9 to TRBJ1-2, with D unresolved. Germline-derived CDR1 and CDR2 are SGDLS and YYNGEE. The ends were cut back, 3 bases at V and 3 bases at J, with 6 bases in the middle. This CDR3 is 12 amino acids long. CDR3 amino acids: CASSGRDYGYTF. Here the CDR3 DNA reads TGTGCCAGCAGCGGGAGAGACTATGGCTACACCTTC.

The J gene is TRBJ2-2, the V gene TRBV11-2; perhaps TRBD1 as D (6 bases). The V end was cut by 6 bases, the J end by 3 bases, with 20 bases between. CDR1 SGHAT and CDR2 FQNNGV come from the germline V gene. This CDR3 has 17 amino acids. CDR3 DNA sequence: TGTGCCAGCAGGCTTAGTGTTTCAGGGGTTCACACCGGGGAGCTGTTTTTT. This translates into CASRLSVSGVHTGELFF.

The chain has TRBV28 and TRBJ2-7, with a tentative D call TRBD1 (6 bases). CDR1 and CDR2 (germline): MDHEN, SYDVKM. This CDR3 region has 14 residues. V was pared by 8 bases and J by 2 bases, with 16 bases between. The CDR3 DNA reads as TGTGCCAGCGCCAGCCCCAACAGGGCCTACGAGCAGTACTTC. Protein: CASASPNRAYEQYF.

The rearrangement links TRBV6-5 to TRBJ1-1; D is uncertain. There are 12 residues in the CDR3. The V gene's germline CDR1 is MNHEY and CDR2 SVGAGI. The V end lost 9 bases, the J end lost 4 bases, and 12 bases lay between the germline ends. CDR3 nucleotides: TGTGCCAGTAGAGGGCGGATCACTGAAGCTTTCTTT. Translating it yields CASRGRITEAFF.

This CDR3 reads CASSFPQAGNIQYF. CDR3 bases: TGTGCCAGCAGCTTTCCGCAGGCCGGAAACATTCAGTACTTC. The chain is built from TRBV5-4 and TRBJ2-4; no definite D call. This CDR3 region has 14 residues. CDR1 and CDR2 from the germline V gene are SGHNT and YYREEE (reference sequence). V lost 2 bases and J lost 6, with 12 bases in between.

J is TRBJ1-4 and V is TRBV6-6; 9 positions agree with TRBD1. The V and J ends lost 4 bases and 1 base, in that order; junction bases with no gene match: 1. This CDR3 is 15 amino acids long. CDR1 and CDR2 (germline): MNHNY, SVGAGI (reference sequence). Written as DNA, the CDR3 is TGTGCCAGCAGTTTGACAGGGGGAACTAATGAAAAACTGTTTTTT. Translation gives CASSLTGGTNEKLFF.